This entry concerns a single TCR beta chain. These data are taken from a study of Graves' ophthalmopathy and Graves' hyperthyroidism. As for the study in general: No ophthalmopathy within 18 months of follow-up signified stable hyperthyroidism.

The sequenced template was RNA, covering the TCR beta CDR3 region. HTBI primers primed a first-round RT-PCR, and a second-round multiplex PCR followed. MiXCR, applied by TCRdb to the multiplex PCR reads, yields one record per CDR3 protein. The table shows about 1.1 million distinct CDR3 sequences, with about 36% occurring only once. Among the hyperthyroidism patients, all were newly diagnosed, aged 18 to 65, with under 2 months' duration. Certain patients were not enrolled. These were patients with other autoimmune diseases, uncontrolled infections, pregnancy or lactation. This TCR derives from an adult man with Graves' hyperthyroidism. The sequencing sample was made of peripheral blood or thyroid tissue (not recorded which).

The CDR3 DNA reads as TGTGCCAGCAGCCCTCTAGGGGGGCCAACCGGGGAGCTGTTTTTT. Protein sequence: CASSPLGGPTGELFF. This chain uses TRBV7-9 with TRBJ2-2; either TRBD1 or TRBD2 may fit D (6 bases each). Germline CDR1 is SEHNR and CDR2 is FQNEAQ (reference sequence). There are 15 residues in the CDR3. With 5 bases removed from V and 5 bases from J, the gap between germline ends came to 15 bases.